This section outlines one T cell receptor beta chain sequence together with its context. This CDR3 has 14 residues. CDR1 is SGHRS, CDR2 YFSETQ, per germline. Trimming cost V 2 bases and J 7 bases, with 12 bases left between them. These data are taken from a study of blood T cell repertoires in COVID-19. Clones were read by immunoSEQ multiplex PCR, and TCRdb kept only the in-frame ones, dropping some. The sample lists 350,000 to 400,000 clones, approximately 89% seen once, with 0.8% to 0.9% in the top ten. A case of COVID-19 had been met by exposed participants within 2 weeks before study entry. This sequence was found in a woman in her 40s who had been exposed to COVID-19. Source material: PBMCs or T cells enriched from blood (not recorded which). The V and J genes are TRBV5-1 and TRBJ2-2, with no clear D. The CDR3 bases are TGCGCCAGCAGCTTTCCCCGGTTCGACGGGGAGCTGTTTTTT. It encodes CASSFPRFDGELFF.